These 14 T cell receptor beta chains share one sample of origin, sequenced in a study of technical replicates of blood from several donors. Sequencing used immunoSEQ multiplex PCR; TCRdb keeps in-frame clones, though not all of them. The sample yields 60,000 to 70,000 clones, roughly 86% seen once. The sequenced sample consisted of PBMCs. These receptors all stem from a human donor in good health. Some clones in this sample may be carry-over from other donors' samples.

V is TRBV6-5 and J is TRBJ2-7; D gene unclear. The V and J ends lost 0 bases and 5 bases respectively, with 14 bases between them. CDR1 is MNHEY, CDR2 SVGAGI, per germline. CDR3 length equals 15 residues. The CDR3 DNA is TGTGCCAGCAGTTACTCGAACCGGGTTAACCACGAGCAGTACTTC. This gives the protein CASSYSNRVNHEQYF.

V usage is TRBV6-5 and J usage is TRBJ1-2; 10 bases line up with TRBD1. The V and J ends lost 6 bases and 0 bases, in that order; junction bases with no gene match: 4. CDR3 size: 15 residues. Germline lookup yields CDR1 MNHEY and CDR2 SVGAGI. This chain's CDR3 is CASRRQGATNYGYTF. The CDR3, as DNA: TGTGCCAGCAGAAGACAGGGGGCTACTAACTATGGCTACACCTTC.

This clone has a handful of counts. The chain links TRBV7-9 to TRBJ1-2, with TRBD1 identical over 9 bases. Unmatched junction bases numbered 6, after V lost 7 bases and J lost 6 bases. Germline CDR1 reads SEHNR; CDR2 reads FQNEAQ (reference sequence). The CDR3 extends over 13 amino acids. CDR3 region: CASTPGTGNGYTF. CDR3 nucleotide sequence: TGTGCCAGCACCCCCGGGACAGGGAATGGCTACACCTTC.

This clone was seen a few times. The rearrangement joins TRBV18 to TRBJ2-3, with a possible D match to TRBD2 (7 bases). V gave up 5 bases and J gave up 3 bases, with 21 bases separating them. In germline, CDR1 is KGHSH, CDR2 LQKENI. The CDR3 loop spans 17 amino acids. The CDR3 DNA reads TGTGCCAGCTCATCTAACCGGGCGGGGGCTGGGACAGATACGCAGTATTTT. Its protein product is CASSSNRAGAGTDTQYF.

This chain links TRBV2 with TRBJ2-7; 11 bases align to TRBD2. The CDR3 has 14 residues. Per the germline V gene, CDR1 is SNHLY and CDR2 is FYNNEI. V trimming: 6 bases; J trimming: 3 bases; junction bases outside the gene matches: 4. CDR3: CASSQGTSGYEQYF. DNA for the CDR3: TGTGCCAGCAGCCAGGGGACTAGCGGCTACGAGCAGTACTTC.

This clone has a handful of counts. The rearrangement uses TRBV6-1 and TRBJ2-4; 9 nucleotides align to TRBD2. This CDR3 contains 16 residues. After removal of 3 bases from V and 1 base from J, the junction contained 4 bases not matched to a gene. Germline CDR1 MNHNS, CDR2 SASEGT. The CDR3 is CASSDVSGSAKNIQYF. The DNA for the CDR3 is TGTGCCAGCAGTGACGTTAGCGGGAGTGCCAAAAACATTCAGTACTTC.

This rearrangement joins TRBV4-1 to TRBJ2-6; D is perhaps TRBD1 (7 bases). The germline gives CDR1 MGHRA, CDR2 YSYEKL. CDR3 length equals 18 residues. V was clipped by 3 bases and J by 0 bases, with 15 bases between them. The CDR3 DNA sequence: TGCGCCAGCAGCCACAGGGGGAAGGAGGGCTCTGGGGCCAACGTCCTGACTTTC. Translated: CASSHRGKEGSGANVLTF.

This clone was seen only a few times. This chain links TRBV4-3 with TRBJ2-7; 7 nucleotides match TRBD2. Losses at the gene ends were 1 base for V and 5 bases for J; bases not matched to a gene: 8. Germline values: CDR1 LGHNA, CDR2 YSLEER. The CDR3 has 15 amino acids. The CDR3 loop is CASSQAGREVDEQYF. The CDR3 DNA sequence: TGCGCCAGCAGCCAAGCTGGACGGGAGGTCGACGAGCAGTACTTC.

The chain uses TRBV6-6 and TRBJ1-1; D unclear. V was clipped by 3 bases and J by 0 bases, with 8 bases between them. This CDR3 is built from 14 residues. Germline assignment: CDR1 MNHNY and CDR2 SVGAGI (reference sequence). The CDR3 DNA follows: TGTGCCAGCAGTTATCCCGAGATGAACACTGAAGCTTTCTTT. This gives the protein CASSYPEMNTEAFF.

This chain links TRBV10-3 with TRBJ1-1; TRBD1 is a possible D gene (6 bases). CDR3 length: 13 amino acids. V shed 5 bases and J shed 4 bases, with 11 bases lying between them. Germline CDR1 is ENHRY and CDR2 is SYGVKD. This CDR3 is CAISNQGSTEAFF. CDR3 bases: TGTGCCATCAGTAACCAGGGGAGCACTGAAGCTTTCTTT.

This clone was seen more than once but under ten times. DNA for the CDR3: TGTGCCAGCAGCAGAGGACAGGGTCGTTCTGAAGCTTTCTTT. Amino acids: CASSRGQGRSEAFF. This chain joins TRBV9 and TRBJ1-1; 8 bases are shared with TRBD1. The CDR3 spans 14 residues. Germline assignment: CDR1 SGDLS and CDR2 YYNGEE. With 4 bases clipped from V and 6 bases from J, the junction kept 8 bases outside the gene matches. Together with reference TRBV9 and TRBJ1-1, the CDR3 gives the full variable domain: DSGVTQTPKHLITATGQRVTLRCSPRSGDLSVYWYQQSLDQGLQFLIQYYNGEERAKGNILERFSAQQFPDLHSELNLSSLELGDSALYFCASSRGQGRSEAFFGQGTRLTVV.

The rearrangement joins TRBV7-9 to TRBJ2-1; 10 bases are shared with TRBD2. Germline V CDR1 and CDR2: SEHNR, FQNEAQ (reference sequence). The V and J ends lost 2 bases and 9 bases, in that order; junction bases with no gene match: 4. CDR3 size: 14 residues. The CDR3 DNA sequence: TGTGCCAGCAGCTTAACTAGCGGGAACGGTGAGCAGTTCTTC. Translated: CASSLTSGNGEQFF.

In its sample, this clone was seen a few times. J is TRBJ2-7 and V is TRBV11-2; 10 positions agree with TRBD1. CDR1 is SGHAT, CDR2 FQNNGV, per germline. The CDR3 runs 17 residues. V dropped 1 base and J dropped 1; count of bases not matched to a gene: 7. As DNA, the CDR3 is TGTGCCAGCAGCTTAGCGAGGGACAGGGGTATTTCCTACGAGCAGTACTTC. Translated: CASSLARDRGISYEQYF.

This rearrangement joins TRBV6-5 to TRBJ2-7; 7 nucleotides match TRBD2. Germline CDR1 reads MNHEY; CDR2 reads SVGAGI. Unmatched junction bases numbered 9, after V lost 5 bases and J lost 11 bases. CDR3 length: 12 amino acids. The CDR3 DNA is TGTGCCAGCAGTAGTCAACGGGGGGTCGAGTACTTC. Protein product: CASSSQRGVEYF.